This T cell receptor beta chain was sequenced in a study of blood T cell repertoires in COVID-19. The CDR3 loop spans 16 amino acids. Germline lookup yields CDR1 SGDLS and CDR2 YYNGEE. After removal of 0 bases from V and 4 bases from J, the junction contained 5 bases not matched to a gene. Method: immunoSEQ multiplex PCR; TCRdb's copy keeps in-frame clones and lacks some. The data hold 250,000 or so clones, with 75% to 95% observed a single time. Sequencing used PBMCs or T cells enriched from blood (not recorded which). This chain connects TRBV9 to TRBJ2-3, with 10 nucleotides matching TRBD2. The TCR comes from a middle-aged man who had been exposed to COVID-19. CDR3 sequence: CASSVAVLAGADTQYF. CDR3 bases: TGTGCCAGCAGCGTAGCGGTTCTAGCGGGAGCAGATACGCAGTATTTT.